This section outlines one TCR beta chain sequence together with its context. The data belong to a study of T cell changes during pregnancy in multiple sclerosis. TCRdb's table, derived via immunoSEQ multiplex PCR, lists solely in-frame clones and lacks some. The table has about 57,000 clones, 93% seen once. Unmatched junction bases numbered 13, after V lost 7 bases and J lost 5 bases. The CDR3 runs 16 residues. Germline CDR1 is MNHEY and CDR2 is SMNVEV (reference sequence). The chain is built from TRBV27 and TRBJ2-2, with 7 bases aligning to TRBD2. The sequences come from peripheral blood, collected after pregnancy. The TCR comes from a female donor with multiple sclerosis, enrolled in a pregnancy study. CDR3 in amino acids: CASTPWGRVGTGELFF. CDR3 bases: TGTGCCAGCACCCCTTGGGGGAGGGTTGGTACCGGGGAGCTGTTTTTT.